This entry is about one TCR beta chain. The specificity of this receptor is unknown. Base quality data are lacking; no much larger clone is found one base away. All donors were healthy Caucasians. The twin cohort comprised three pairs of female monozygotic twins, all aged roughly 18 to 30 years. RNA for TCR libraries was isolated from peripheral blood mononuclear cells. The entry originates in a study of identical twins (dated by TCRdb to the mid-2010s). Concerning the study at large: To test whether fetal clonotypes persist, this study deep-sequenced TCR alpha and beta repertoires from monozygotic twins, from unrelated adults of various ages, and from cord blood. Replicate twin experiments were performed at different times using different library preparation protocols to rule out contamination. Paper-wide results and their limitations: Zero-insertion analyses could be partly confounded by invariant T cells such as MAIT and iNKT, although diverse VJ usage argued against such confounding for most clonotypes. Because the same donors could not be followed over many years, the conclusions depended on cross-sectional statistical analysis. Compared with coincidental sharing between unrelated individuals, an excess of low generation-probability sequences was observed among out-of-frame TCR alpha sequences shared between twins. Excess twin sharing in beta out-of-frame sequences was weaker because fewer shared sequences lowered the signal-to-noise ratio. Fewer insertions were carried by abundant cord blood beta clonotypes, a similar but weaker trend appeared in young adult naive repertoires, and no such trend appeared in memory repertoires. In monozygotic twins, out-of-frame TCR alpha sharing was systematically underestimated by recombination models, although the models agreed with sharing between unrelated individuals.

CDR1 and CDR2 were assigned from the germline V gene as SGHVS and FNYEAQ. From cysteine to phenylalanine, the CDR3 is 16 amino acids long. The entry retains the CDR3 DNA only, 48 bases that are in frame from base 1. Ends trimmed: V by 7 bases, J by 4 bases; bases unmatched to a gene: 12. Libraries were constructed by 5' RACE. The instrument given in TCRdb is Illumina HiSeq 2000. A universal primer binding site was introduced by template switching, and a unique molecular identifier was present in the final cDNA, enabling accurate counting of TCR cDNA molecules. Specific primers in the conserved constant-segment region were used to synthesize first-strand cDNA for the TCR alpha and beta chains. Each cDNA library was double barcoded, with a SMART-Mk sample barcode plus Illumina barcodes, to control for contamination. Two successive PCR steps introduced TruSeq adapter sequences along with Illumina sample barcodes. The Illumina HiSeq platform was used with custom primers to sequence TCR alpha and beta cDNA libraries. The paper's processing steps were these. MiGEC processed the raw reads to extract unique molecular identifiers, while MiXCR was used to determine the CDR3 positions. Recombination models were inferred per individual with the repgenHMM and IGoR tools using an EM algorithm. The analysis of shared clonotypes was done with the tcR package in R, with sharing normalized by the product of cloneset sizes. To study raw recombination without the effects of thymic and clonal selection, out-of-frame nonproductive sequences were analyzed. The public sequencing data were trimmed at Q25 with fastp and processed into clonotypes with MiXCR by TCRdb, which kept only in-frame beta chains. Rows are combined by CDR3 protein, so each entry shows the most common genes and DNA. In this record, the V and J calls reflect TCRdb's handling and not the investigators' own analysis. This sample holds a few hundred thousand distinct CDR3 sequences; 9% to 10% were observed only once. Of the sample, under 3.5% falls within the top ten clones.

These same records also appear under a second study, on yellow fever vaccine responses in identical twins. The second study's paper adds: According to the authors, the vaccine-induced T cell response in identical twins seemed to be partly convergent and partly specific to each individual. In the study, vaccine-responding T cell clones were precisely tracked in identical twins.

Input material: PBMCs. The source of this sequence is a woman between 18 and 30 years old in good health. This chain joins TRBV7-6 to TRBJ2-1, with 8 bases aligning to TRBD1. The sequenced DNA is TGTGCCAGCACACAGGGGGACGGGTATAAGTACAATGAGCAGTTCTTC. Its coded protein is CASTQGDGYKYNEQFF. Where the CDR3 stops, the reference TRBV7-6 and TRBJ2-1 genes take over; the full variable domain is GAGVSQSPRYKVTKRGQDVALRCDPISGHVSLYWYRQALGQGPEFLTYFNYEAQQDKSGLPNDRFSAERPEGSISTLTIQRTEQRDSAMYRCASTQGDGYKYNEQFFGPGTRLTVL.